This entry describes one T cell receptor beta chain. Antigen specificity is unknown. The authors incorporated unique molecular identifiers into the TCR beta cDNA libraries. The source material, about 0.95 to 11 million T cells, gave rise to about 490,000 cDNA molecules. TCRdb passed the PCR reads through MiXCR, listing each CDR3 protein once. Of roughly 430,000 distinct CDR3 sequences in the sample, over 30% were seen once. Germline V gene lookup returns CDR1 LGHNA and CDR2 YNFKEQ. The CDR3 is 14 residues long. Trimming took off 0 bases at V and 4 bases at J, with 7 bases between the two ends. This sample was included in a study of post-analysis software for immune sequencing data. General study points: Those with multiple sclerosis, the patient group, showed significantly lower normalized Chao1 diversity than controls. Roughly five TRBV segments, including TRBV5-6, TRBV5-1 and TRBV20-1, were more frequent in patients than controls.

The rearrangement links TRBV4-2 to TRBJ1-5; no reliable D call. This receptor was obtained from a girl aged 2-10 years with multiple sclerosis. Material: blood. The CDR3 sequence: CASSQERVNQPQHF. The DNA for the CDR3 is TGTGCCAGCAGCCAAGAACGGGTAAATCAGCCCCAGCATTTT.